This entry lists 7 T cell receptor beta chains sequenced from one sample in a study of CD8+ T cells in alopecia areata. Once RNA had been extracted, it was reverse transcribed into cDNA to act as the sequencing template. Repertoires were generated with immunoSEQ multiplex PCR, while TCRdb's copy carries only in-frame clones and drops some. The sample lists roughly 190,000 clones, around 56% occurring once. Noted treatment: oral pan-JAK inhibitor, 5-10 mg twice daily. The source was CD4+ T cells sorted from blood, collected at week 4, from a patient treated with tofacitinib. The receptors come from a human donor with alopecia areata.

The CDR3 sequence: CASTRDRDNQPQHF. The CDR3 DNA is TGCGCCAGTACCCGGGACAGGGACAATCAGCCCCAGCATTTT. The chain is built from TRBV23-1 and TRBJ1-5, with TRBD1 identical over 9 bases. TRBV23-1 is designated an ORF whose function remains uncertain. V was pared by 9 bases and J by 3 bases, with 6 bases of the junction left unmatched. This CDR3 comprises 14 residues.

This clone was counted a few times. This chain joins TRBV9 and TRBJ2-1; the D is unclear. The CDR3 totals 15 residues. Trimming removed 3 bases from V and 4 bases from J, with 14 bases in between. The germline gives CDR1 SGDLS, CDR2 YYNGEE. In DNA, the CDR3 is TGTGCCAGCAGCGCGCCTTCGACGGATTACAATGAGCAGTTCTTC. Residues: CASSAPSTDYNEQFF.

The V and J genes are TRBV5-1 and TRBJ1-1, with D hard to call. The CDR3 contains 13 residues. Trimming took 2 bases from V and 1 from J, leaving 6 bases between them. Germline CDR1 SGHRS, CDR2 YFSETQ. CDR3 nucleotide sequence: TGCGCCAGCAGCTTTTCCCAGAACACTGAAGCTTTCTTT. As protein: CASSFSQNTEAFF.

This chain joins TRBV29-1 and TRBJ2-3; maybe TRBD1 (6 bases). The CDR3 runs to 12 residues. Germline CDR1 SQVTM, CDR2 ANQGSEA. Trimming removed 7 bases at V and 5 bases at J, with 13 bases between. As DNA, the CDR3 is TGCAGCGCCAGGGGCAGGTTAGATACGCAGTATTTT. This encodes CSARGRLDTQYF.

V is TRBV20-1 and J is TRBJ2-7; D gene uncertain. V lost 5 bases, J lost 5 bases, and 7 bases lay in between. Germline-derived CDR1 and CDR2 are DFQATT and SNEGSKA (reference sequence). The CDR3 totals 10 residues. The CDR3 DNA follows: TGCAGTGCTGGGTTGGACGAGCAGTACTTC. Its translation is CSAGLDEQYF.

This clone was observed a handful of times. This rearrangement joins TRBV4-1 to TRBJ2-3; 10 nucleotides line up with TRBD2. Germline CDR1 MGHRA, CDR2 YSYEKL. The CDR3 sequence is 17 residues long. With V trimmed by 1 base and J by 8 bases, 12 bases remained unmatched. CDR3 nucleotides: TGCGCCAGCAGCCAAGCGGCAGCGGGAGGGACCCAGGGTACGCAGTATTTT. Residues: CASSQAAAGGTQGTQYF.

V usage is TRBV29-1 and J usage is TRBJ2-7; D perhaps matches TRBD2 (6 bases). The CDR3 covers 12 residues. CDR1 SQVTM and CDR2 ANQGSEA come from the germline V gene. Trimming shortened V by 4 bases and J by 6 bases, and 13 bases separated the two germline ends. CDR3 coding DNA: TGCAGCGTTGTCCCGGGAGTTGGCGAGCAGTACTTC. Amino acids: CSVVPGVGEQYF.